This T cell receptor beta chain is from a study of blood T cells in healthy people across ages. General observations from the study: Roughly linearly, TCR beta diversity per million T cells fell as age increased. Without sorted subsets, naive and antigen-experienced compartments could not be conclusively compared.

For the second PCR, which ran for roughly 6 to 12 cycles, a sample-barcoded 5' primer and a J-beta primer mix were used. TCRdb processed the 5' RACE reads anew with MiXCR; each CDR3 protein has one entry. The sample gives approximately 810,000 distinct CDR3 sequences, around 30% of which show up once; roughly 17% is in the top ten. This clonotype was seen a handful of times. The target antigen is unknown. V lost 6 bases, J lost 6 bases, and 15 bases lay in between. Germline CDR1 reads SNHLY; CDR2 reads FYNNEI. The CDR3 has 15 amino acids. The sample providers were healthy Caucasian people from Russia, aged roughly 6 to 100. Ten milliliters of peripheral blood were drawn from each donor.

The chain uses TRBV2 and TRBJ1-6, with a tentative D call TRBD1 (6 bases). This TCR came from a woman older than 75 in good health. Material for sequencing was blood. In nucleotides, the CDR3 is TGTGCCAGCAGAATATGGGACACCGCTAATTCACCCCTCCACTTT. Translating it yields CASRIWDTANSPLHF.